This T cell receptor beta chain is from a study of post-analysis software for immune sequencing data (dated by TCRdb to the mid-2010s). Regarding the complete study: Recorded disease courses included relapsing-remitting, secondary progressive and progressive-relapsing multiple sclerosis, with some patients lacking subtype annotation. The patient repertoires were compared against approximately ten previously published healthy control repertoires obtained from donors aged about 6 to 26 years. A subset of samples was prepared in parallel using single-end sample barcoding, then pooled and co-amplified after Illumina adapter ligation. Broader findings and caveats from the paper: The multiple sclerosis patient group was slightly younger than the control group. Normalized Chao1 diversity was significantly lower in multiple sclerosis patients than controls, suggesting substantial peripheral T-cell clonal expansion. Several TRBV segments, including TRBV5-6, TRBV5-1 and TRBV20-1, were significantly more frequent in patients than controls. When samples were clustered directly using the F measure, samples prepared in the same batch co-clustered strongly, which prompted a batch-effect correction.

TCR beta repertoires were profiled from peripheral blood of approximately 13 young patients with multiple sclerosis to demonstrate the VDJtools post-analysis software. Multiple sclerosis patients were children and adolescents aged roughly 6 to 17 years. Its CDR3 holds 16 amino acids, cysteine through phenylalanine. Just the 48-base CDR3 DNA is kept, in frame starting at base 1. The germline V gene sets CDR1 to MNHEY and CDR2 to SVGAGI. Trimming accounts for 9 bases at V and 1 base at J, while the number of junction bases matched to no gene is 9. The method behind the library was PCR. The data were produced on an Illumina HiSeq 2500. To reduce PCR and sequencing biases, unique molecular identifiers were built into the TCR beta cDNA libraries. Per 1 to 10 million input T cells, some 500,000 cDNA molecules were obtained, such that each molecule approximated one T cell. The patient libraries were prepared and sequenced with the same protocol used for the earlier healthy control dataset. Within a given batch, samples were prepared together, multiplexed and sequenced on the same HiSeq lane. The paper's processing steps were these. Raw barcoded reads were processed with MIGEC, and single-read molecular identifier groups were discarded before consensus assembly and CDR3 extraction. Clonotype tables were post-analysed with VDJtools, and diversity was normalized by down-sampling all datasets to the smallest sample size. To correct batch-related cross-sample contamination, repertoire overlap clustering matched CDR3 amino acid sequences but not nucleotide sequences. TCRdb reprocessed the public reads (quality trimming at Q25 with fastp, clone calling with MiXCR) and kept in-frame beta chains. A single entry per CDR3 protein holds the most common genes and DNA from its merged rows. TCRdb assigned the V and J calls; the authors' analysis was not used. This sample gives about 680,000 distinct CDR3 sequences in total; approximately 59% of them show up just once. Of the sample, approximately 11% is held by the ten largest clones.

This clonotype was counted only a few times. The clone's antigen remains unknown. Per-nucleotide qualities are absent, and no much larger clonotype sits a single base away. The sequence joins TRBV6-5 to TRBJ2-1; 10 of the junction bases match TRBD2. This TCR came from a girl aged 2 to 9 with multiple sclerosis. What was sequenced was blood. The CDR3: CASSTSGILSYNEQFF. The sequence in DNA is TGTGCCAGTTCAACTAGCGGGATTCTTTCCTACAATGAGCAGTTCTTC.